This TCR beta chain was sequenced for a study of radiation and T cells in renal cell carcinoma. Treatment: treatment-naive control, cytoreductive nephrectomy. General study points: Compared with controls, irradiated tumors showed greater TCR clonality. Only small tumor regions of around 1 g were sampled.

Clones were sequenced by immunoSEQ multiplex PCR, and TCRdb holds only the in-frame ones, with some missing. The sample contains roughly 10,000 clones, more than 50% of which appear only once. CDR3 length: 14 amino acids. Trimming left V 3 bases short and J 9 bases short, with 15 bases between. Germline values: CDR1 KGHSH, CDR2 LQKENI. A note on this clone: Its antigen is undetermined.

The specimen was tumor tissue, collected from a patient whose treatment was nephrectomy without radiotherapy. The clonotype was recovered from a man in his forties or fifties with renal cell carcinoma. This chain links TRBV18 with TRBJ2-4; D remains ambiguous. The CDR3 nucleotides read TGTGCCAGCTCACCTCCGTGGGGATCGGCCATTCAGTACTTC. The encoded protein is CASSPPWGSAIQYF.